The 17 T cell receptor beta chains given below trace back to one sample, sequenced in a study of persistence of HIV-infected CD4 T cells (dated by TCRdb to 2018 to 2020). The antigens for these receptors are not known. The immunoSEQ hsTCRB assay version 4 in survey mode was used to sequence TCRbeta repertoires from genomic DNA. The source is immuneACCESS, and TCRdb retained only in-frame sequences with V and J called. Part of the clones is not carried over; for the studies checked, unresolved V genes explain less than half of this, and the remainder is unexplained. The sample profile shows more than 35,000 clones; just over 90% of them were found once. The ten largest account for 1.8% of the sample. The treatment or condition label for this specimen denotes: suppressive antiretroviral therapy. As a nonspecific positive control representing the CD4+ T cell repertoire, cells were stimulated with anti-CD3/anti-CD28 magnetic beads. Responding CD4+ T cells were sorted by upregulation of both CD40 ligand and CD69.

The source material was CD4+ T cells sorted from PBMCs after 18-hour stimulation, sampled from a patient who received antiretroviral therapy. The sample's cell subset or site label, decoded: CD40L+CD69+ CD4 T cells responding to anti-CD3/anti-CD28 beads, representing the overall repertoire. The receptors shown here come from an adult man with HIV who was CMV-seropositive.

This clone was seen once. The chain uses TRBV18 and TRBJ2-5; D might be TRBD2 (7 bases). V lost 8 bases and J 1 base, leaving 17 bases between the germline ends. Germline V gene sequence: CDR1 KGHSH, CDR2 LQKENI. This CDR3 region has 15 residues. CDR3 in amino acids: CASRTGRGTQETQYF. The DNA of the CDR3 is TGTGCCAGCCGAACAGGGAGGGGGACCCAAGAGACCCAGTACTTC. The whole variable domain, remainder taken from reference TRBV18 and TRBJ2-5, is NAGVMQNPRHLVRRRGQEARLRCSPMKGHSHVYWYRQLPEEGLKFMVYLQKENIIDESGMPKERFSAEFPKEGPSILRIQQVVRGDSAAYFCASRTGRGTQETQYFGPGTRLLVL.

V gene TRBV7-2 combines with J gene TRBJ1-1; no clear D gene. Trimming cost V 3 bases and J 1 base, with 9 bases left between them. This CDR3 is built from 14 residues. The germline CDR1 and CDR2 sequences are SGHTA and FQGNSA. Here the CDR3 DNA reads TGTGCCAGCAGCTTTTCTAAGGGGAACACTGAAGCTTTCTTT. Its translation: CASSFSKGNTEAFF.

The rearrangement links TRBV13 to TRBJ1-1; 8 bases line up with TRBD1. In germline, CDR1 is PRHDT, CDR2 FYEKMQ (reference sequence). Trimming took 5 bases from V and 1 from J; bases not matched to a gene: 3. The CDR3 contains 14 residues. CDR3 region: CASSRTGRNTEAFF. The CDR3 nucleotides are TGTGCCAGCAGCCGGACAGGGAGGAACACTGAAGCTTTCTTT. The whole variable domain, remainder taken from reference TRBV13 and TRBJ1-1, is AAGVIQSPRHLIKEKRETATLKCYPIPRHDTVYWYQQGPGQDPQFLISFYEKMQSDKGSIPDRFSAQQFSDYHSELNMSSLELGDSALYFCASSRTGRNTEAFFGQGTRLTVV.

The CDR3 bases are TGCAGTGCTAGTGGGGACGAACACCCCTCACCCCTCCACTTT. It specifies CSASGDEHPSPLHF. The chain is built from TRBV20-1 and TRBJ1-6; a possible D gene is TRBD1 (5 bases). V lost 3 bases, J lost 10 bases, and 16 bases lay in between. The CDR3 totals 14 residues. Germline V gene data show CDR1 as DFQATT and CDR2 as SNEGSKA (reference sequence).

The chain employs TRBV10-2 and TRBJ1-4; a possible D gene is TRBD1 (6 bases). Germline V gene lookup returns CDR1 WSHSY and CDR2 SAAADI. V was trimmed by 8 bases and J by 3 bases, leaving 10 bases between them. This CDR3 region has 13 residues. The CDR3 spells CASGGSPNEKLFF. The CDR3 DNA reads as TGCGCCAGCGGGGGCAGCCCTAATGAAAAACTGTTTTTT.

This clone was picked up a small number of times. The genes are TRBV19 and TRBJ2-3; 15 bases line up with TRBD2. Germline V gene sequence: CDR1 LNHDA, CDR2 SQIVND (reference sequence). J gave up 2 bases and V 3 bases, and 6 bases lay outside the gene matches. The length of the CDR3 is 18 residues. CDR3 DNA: TGTGCCAGTAGTATCAGAGGACTAGCGGGGGGGTTCACAGATACGCAGTATTTT. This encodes CASSIRGLAGGFTDTQYF.

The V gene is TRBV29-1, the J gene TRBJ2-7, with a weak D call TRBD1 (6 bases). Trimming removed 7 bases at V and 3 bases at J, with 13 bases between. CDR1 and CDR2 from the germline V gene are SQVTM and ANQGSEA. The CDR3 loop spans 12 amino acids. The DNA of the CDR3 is TGCAGCGCAAAGACAGGACACTACGAGCAGTACTTC. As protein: CSAKTGHYEQYF.

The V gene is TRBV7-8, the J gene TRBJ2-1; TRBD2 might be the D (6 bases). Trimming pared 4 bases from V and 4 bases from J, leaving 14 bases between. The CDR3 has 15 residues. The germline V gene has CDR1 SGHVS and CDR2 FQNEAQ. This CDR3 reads CASSSEGLGYNEQFF. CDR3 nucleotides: TGTGCCAGCAGCTCCGAGGGACTGGGATACAATGAGCAGTTCTTC.

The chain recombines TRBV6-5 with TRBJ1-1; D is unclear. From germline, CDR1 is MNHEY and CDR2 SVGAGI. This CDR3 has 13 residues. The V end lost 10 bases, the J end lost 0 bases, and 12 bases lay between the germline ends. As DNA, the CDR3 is TGTGCCACCGTAACTCCTATGAACACTGAAGCTTTCTTT. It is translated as CATVTPMNTEAFF.

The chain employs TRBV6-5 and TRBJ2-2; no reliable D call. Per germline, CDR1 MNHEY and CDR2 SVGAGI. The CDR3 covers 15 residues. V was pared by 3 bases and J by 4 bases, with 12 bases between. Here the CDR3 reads CASSYNRLITGELFF. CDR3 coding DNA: TGTGCCAGCAGTTATAATCGACTCATCACCGGGGAGCTGTTTTTT.

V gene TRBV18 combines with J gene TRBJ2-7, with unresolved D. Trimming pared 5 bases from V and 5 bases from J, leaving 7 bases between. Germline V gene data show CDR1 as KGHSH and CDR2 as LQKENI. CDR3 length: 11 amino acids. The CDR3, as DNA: TGTGCCAGCTCAGAAGGTCACGAGCAGTACTTC. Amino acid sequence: CASSEGHEQYF. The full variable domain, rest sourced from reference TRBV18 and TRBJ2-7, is NAGVMQNPRHLVRRRGQEARLRCSPMKGHSHVYWYRQLPEEGLKFMVYLQKENIIDESGMPKERFSAEFPKEGPSILRIQQVVRGDSAAYFCASSEGHEQYFGPGTRLTVT.

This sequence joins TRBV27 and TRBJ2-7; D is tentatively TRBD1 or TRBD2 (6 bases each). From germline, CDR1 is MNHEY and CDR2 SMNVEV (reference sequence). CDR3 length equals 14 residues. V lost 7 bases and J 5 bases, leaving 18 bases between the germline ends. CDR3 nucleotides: TGTGCCAGCACCAGTTTCGGGGGACACCACGAGCAGTACTTC. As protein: CASTSFGGHHEQYF.

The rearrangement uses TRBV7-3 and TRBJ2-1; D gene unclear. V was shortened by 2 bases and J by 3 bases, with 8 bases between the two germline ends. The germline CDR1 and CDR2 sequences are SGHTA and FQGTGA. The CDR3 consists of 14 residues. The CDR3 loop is CASSLARNYNEQFF. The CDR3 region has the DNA TGTGCCAGCAGCTTAGCCCGCAACTACAATGAGCAGTTCTTC.

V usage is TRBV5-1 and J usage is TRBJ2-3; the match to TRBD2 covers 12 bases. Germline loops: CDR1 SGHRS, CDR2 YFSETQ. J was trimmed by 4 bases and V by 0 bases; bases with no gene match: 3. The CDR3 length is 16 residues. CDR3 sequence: CASSLAASGGADTQYF. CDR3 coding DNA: TGCGCCAGCAGCTTGGCCGCTAGCGGGGGGGCAGATACGCAGTATTTT.

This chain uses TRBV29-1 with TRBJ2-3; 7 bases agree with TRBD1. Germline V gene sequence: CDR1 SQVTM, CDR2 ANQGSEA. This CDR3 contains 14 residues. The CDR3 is CSFPTGPDTDTQYF. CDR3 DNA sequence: TGCAGTTTCCCGACAGGGCCCGACACAGATACGCAGTATTTT.

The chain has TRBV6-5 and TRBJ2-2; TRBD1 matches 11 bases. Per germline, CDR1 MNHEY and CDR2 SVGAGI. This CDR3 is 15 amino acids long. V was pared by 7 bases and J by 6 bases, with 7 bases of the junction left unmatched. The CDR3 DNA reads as TGTGCCAGCAACCTGGACAGGGGGCTTTCCGGGGAGCTGTTTTTT. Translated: CASNLDRGLSGELFF.

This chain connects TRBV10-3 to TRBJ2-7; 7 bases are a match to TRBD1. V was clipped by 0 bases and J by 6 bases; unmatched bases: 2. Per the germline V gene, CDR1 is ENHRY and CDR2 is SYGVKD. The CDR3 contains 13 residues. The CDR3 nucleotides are TGTGCCATCAGTGAGTCAGGGGGCGGCGAGCAGTACTTC. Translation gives CAISESGGGEQYF.